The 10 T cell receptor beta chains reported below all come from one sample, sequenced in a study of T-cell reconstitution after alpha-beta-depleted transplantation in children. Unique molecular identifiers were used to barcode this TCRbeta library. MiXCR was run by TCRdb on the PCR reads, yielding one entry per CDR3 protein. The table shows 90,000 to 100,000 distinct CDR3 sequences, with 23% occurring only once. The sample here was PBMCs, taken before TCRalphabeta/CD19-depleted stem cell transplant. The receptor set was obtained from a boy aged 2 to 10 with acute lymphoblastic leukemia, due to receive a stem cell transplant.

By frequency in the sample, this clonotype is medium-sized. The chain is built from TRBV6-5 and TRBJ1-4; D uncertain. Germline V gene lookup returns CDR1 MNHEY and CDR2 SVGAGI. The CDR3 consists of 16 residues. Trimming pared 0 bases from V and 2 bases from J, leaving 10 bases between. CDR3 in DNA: TGTGCCAGCAGTTACTCTAAGAGGAGGACTAATGAAAAACTGTTTTTT. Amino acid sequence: CASSYSKRRTNEKLFF.

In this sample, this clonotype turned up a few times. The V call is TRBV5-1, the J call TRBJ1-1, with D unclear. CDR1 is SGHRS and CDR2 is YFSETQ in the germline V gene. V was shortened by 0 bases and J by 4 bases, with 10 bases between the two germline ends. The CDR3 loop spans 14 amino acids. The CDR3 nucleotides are TGCGCCAGCAGCTTGGACGGGGATACCACTGAAGCTTTCTTT. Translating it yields CASSLDGDTTEAFF. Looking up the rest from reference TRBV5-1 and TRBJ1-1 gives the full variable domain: KAGVTQTPRYLIKTRGQQVTLSCSPISGHRSVSWYQQTPGQGLQFLFEYFSETQRNKGNFPGRFSGRQFSNSRSEMNVSTLELGDSALYLCASSLDGDTTEAFFGQGTRLTVV.

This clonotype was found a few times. CDR3 DNA: TGTGCCAGCAGGGGGGACAGTTTATACAATGAGCAGTTCTTC. It codes for CASRGDSLYNEQFF. The rearrangement joins TRBV2 to TRBJ2-1; 7 nucleotides agree with TRBD1. Per germline, CDR1 SNHLY and CDR2 FYNNEI. The CDR3 consists of 14 residues. Germline trimming cut 6 bases from V and 4 bases from J; bases unmatched to any gene: 6.

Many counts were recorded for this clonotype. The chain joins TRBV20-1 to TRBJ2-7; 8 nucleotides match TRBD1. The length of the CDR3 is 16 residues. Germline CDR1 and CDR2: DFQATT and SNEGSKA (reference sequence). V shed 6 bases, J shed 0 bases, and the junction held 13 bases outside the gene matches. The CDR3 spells CSAPLSGTGRSYEQYF. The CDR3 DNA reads TGCAGTGCCCCCCTCTCCGGGACAGGACGCTCCTACGAGCAGTACTTC.

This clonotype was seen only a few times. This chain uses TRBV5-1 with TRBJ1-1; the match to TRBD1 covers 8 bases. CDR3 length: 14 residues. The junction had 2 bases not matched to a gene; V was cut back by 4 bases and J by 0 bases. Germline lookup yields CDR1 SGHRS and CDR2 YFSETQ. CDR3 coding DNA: TGCGCCAGCAGCGTGACAGGGGTGAACACTGAAGCTTTCTTT. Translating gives CASSVTGVNTEAFF.

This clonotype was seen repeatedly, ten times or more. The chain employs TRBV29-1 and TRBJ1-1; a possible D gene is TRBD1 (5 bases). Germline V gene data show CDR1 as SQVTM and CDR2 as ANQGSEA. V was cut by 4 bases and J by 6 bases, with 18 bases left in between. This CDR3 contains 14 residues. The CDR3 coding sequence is TGCAGCGTTGCTTGGGGCAGCCGAGAGGCTGAAGCTTTCTTT. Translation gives CSVAWGSREAEAFF.

The CDR3 region has the DNA TGTGCCAGCAGCTTGCCGACTAGTACTGACGAGCAGTTCTTC. Amino acids: CASSLPTSTDEQFF. The V and J genes are TRBV7-9 and TRBJ2-1; tentative D call: TRBD2 (6 bases). The CDR3 loop spans 14 amino acids. The germline CDR1 and CDR2 sequences are SEHNR and FQNEAQ (reference sequence). Deletions cut 3 bases from V and 10 bases from J, with 16 bases between.

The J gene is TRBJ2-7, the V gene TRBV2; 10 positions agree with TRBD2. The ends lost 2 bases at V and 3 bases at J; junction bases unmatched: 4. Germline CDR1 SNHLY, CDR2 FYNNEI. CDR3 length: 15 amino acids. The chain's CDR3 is CASSERTSGDYEQYF. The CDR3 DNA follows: TGTGCCAGCAGTGAACGGACTAGCGGAGACTACGAGCAGTACTTC.

The CDR3 DNA is TGCGCCAGCAGCTCTGATTGGTTACAGGATACGAACACCGGGGAGCTGTTTTTT. Its protein product is CASSSDWLQDTNTGELFF. The gene calls are TRBV5-1 and TRBJ2-2; D possibly corresponds to TRBD1 (5 bases). V was shortened by 3 bases and J by 0 bases, with 18 bases between the two germline ends. Germline assignment: CDR1 SGHRS and CDR2 YFSETQ. The CDR3 totals 18 residues.

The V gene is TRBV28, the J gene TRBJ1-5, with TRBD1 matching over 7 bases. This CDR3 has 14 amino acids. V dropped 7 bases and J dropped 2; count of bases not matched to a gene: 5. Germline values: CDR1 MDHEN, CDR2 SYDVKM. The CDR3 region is CASKRQGGNQPQHF. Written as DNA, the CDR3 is TGTGCCAGCAAGCGACAGGGAGGCAATCAGCCCCAGCATTTT.